Reported below is one T cell receptor beta chain. This entry belongs to a study of identical twins. TCRdb redid the calling of the 5' RACE reads with MiXCR, one entry per CDR3 protein. Here the sample spans roughly 470,000 distinct CDR3 sequences, 13% to 15% being singletons. Trimming took 0 bases from V and 1 from J, leaving 14 bases between them. The CDR3 runs to 16 residues. Germline V gene lookup returns CDR1 DFQATT and CDR2 SNEGSKA (reference sequence). The same specimen was also included in a second study, on yellow fever vaccine responses in identical twins.

The sample comprised CD4+ T cells sorted from blood. J is TRBJ2-3 and V is TRBV20-1, with D possibly TRBD1 on 5 matching bases. The clonotype comes from a young woman in good health. The CDR3 here is CSARDFKGRGTDTQYF. The CDR3 DNA sequence: TGCAGTGCTAGAGATTTCAAGGGGCGCGGCACAGATACGCAGTATTTT.